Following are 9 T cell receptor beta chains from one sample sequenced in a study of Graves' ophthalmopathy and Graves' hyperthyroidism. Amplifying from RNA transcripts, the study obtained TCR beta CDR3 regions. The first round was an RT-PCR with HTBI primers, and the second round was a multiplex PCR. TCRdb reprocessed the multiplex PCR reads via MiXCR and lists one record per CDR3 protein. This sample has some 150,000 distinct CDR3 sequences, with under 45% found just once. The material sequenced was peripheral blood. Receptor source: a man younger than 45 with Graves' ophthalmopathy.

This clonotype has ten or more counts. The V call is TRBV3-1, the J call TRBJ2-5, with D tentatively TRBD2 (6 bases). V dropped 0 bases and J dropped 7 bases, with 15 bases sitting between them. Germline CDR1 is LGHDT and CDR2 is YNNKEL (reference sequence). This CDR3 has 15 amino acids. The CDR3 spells CASSQEPSVRGTQYF. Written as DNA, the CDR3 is TGTGCCAGCAGCCAAGAGCCTAGCGTCAGAGGGACCCAGTACTTC.

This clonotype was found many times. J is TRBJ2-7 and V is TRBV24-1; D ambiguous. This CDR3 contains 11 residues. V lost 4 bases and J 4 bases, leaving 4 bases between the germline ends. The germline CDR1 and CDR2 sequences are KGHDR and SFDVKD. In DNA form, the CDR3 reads TGTGCCACCAGTGAAGGATACGAGCAGTACTTC. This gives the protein CATSEGYEQYF.

This CDR3 is CASTQTGNPNEQYF. Written as DNA, the CDR3 is TGTGCCAGCACCCAAACAGGGAACCCCAACGAGCAGTACTTC. The rearrangement uses TRBV27 and TRBJ2-7; the D gene is possibly TRBD1 (6 bases). Germline V lookup: CDR1 MNHEY, CDR2 SMNVEV (reference sequence). V dropped 7 bases and J dropped 5 bases, with 18 bases sitting between them. The CDR3 extends over 14 amino acids.

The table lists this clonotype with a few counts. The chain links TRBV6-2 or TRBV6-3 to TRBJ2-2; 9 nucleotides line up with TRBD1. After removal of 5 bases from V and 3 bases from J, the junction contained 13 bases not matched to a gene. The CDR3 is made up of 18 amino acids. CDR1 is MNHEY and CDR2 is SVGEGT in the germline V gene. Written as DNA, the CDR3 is TGTGCCAGCAGTAGATACGGGACAGGGAACCGATACACCGGGGAGCTGTTTTTT. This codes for CASSRYGTGNRYTGELFF.

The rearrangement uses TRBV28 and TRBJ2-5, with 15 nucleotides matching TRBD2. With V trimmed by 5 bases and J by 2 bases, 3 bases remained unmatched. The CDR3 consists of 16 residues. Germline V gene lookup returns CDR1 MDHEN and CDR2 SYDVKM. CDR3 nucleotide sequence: TGTGCCAGCAGTCCGGGACTAGCGGGGGGACAAGAGACCCAGTACTTC. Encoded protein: CASSPGLAGGQETQYF.

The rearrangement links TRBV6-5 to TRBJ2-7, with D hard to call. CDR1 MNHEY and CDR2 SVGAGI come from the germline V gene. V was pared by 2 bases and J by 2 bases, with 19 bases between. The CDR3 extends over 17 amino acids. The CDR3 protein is CASSYVGVSERPYEQYF. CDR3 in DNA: TGTGCCAGCAGTTACGTCGGTGTGAGCGAGAGGCCCTACGAGCAGTACTTC.

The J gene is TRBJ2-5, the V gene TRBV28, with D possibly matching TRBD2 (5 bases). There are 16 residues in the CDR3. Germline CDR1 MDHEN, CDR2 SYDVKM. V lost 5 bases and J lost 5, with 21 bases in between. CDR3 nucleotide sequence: TGTGCCAGCAGTCCCACCCTTGAGGAGCGGTGGGAGACCCAGTACTTC. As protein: CASSPTLEERWETQYF.

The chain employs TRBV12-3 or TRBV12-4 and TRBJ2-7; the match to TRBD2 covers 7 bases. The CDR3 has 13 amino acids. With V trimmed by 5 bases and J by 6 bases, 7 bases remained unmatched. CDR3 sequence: CASSETSNFEQYF. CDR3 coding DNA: TGTGCCAGCAGTGAGACTAGCAACTTCGAGCAGTACTTC.

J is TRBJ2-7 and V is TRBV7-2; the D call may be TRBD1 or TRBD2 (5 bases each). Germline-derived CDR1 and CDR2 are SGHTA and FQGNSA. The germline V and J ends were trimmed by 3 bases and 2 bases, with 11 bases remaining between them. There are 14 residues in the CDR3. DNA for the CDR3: TGTGCCAGCAGCTTGTGGGACGCAACCTACGAGCAGTACTTC. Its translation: CASSLWDATYEQYF.